This T cell receptor beta chain comes out of a study of Ad26.COV2.S vaccination and SARS-CoV-2 variants. Study-level background: The trial was COV1001 and the donor's arm was Ad26.COV2.S. Notes on the study in general: TCR breadth and depth estimates may have understated total T cell responses.

This CDR3 has 12 amino acids. The V gene lost 8 bases and the J gene lost 2 bases, with 9 bases spanning the gap. Germline assignment: CDR1 SEHNR and CDR2 FQNEAQ (reference sequence). For this clone: Its antigen is as yet unknown.

Treatment meaning: some 19 received Ad26.COV2.S at low or high dose, single or two shots; about five received placebo; per-sample allocation not given. Day 63 after the first injection of vaccine or placebo was the sampling time. Here immunoSEQ multiplex PCR was the method, and the copy in TCRdb shows in-frame clones only, minus some. This table holds fewer than 800,000 clones, 89% found once. The chain links TRBV7-9 to TRBJ1-2; D gene ambiguous. This specimen was peripheral blood, taken in a trial of Ad26.COV2.S vaccine versus placebo. The TCR originated in a person aged 18 to 65 who received the Ad26.COV2.S COVID-19 vaccine or a placebo. In DNA, the CDR3 is TGTGCCAGCTCCCAAGGCAACTATGGCTACACCTTC. It translates to CASSQGNYGYTF.